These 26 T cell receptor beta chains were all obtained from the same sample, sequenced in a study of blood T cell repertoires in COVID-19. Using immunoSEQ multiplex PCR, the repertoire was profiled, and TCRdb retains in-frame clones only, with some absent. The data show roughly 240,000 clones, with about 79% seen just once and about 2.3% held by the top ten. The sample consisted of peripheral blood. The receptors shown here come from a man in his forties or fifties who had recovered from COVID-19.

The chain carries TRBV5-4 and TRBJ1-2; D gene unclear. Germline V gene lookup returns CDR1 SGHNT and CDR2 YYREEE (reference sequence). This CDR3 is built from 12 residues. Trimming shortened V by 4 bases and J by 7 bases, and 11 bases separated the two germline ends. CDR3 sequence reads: CASSATRTGYTF. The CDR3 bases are TGTGCCAGCAGCGCTACTAGGACTGGCTACACCTTC.

CDR3 region: CASSQGGGAFF. CDR3 nucleotide sequence: TGTGCCAGCAGCCAGGGGGGGGGAGCTTTCTTT. The chain couples TRBV7-8 to TRBJ1-1, with TRBD1 identical over 7 bases. Germline trimming cut 5 bases from V and 10 bases from J; bases unmatched to any gene: 4. Germline V gene sequence: CDR1 SGHVS, CDR2 FQNEAQ. The CDR3 contains 11 residues.

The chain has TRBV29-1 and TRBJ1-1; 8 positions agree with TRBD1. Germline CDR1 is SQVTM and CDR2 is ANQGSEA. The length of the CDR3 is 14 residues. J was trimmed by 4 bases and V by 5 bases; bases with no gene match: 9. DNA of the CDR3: TGCAGCGTTAGGACAGGGAGGGTGGCCACTGAAGCTTTCTTT. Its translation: CSVRTGRVATEAFF.

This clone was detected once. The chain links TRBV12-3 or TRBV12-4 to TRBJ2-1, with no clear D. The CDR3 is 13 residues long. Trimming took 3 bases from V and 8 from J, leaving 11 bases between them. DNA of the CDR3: TGTGCCAGCAGTTTTCTGAAACGCGATGAGCAGTTCTTC. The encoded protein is CASSFLKRDEQFF.

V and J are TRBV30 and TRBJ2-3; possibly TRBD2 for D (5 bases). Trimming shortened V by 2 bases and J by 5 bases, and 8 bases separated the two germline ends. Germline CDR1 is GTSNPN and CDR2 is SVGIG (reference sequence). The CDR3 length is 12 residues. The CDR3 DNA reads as TGTGCCTGGAGTTCTACTAGAGATACGCAGTATTTT. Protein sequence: CAWSSTRDTQYF.

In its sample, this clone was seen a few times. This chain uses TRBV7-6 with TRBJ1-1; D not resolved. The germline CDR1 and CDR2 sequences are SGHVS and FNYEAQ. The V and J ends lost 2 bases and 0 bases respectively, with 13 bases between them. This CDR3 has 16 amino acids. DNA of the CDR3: TGTGCCAGCAGCTTATTTTCAGGCCATATGAACACTGAAGCTTTCTTT. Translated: CASSLFSGHMNTEAFF.

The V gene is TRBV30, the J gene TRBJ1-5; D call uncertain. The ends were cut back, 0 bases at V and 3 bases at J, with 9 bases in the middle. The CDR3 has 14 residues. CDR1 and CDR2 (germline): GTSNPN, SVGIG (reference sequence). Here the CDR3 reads CAWSVGAYNQPQHF. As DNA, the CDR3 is TGTGCCTGGAGTGTAGGAGCCTACAATCAGCCCCAGCATTTT.

The CDR3 DNA reads as TGCGCCAGCAGCCTGGTAGGACAGGGGGCGGTAGGCTACACCTTC. It encodes CASSLVGQGAVGYTF. This chain joins TRBV5-1 and TRBJ1-2; 11 bases are shared with TRBD1. Trimming took 4 bases from V and 8 from J; bases not matched to a gene: 10. The CDR3 totals 15 residues. Germline assignment: CDR1 SGHRS and CDR2 YFSETQ.

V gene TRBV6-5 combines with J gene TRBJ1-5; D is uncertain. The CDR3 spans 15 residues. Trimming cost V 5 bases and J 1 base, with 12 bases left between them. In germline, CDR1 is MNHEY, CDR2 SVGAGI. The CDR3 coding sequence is TGTGCCAGCAGTCTCGGGGTCACCAGCAATCAGCCCCAGCATTTT. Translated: CASSLGVTSNQPQHF.

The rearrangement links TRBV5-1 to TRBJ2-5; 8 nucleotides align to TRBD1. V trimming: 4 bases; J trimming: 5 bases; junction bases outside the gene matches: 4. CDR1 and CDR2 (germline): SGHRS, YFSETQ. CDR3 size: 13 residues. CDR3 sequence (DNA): TGCGCCAGCAGCAAAGACAGGGGTGAGACCCAGTACTTC. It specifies CASSKDRGETQYF.

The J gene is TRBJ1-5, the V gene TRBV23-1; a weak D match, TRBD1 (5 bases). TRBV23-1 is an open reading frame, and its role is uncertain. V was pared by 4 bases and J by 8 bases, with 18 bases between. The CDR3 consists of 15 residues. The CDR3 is CASSRNDSSRKPQHF. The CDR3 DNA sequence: TGCGCCAGCAGTCGGAACGACAGTTCTCGCAAGCCCCAGCATTTT.

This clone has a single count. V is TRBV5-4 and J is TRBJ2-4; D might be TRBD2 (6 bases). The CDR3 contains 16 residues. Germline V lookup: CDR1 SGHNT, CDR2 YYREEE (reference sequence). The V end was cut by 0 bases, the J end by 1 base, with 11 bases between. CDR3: CASSLGGVSAKNIQYF. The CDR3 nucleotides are TGTGCCAGCAGCTTGGGGGGGGTATCTGCCAAAAACATTCAGTACTTC.

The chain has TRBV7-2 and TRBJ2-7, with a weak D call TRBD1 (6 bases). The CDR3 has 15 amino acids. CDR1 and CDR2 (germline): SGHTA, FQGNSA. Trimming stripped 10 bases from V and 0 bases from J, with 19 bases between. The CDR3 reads CATTRTPGDSYEQYF. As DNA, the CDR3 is TGTGCCACCACTCGTACCCCAGGGGACTCCTACGAGCAGTACTTC.

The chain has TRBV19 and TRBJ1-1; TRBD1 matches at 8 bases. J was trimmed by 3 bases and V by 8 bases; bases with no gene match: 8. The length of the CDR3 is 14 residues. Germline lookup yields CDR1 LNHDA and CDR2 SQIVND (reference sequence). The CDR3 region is CASCEQGGDTEAFF. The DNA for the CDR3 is TGTGCCAGTTGTGAACAGGGGGGAGACACTGAAGCTTTCTTT.

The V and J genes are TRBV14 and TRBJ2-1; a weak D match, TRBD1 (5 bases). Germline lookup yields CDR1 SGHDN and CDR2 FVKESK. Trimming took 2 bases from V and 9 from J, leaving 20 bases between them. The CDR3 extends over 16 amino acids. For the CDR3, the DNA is TGTGCCAGCAGCCAACCTATGGGGCTCGGTAGAATTGAGCAGTTCTTC. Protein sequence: CASSQPMGLGRIEQFF.

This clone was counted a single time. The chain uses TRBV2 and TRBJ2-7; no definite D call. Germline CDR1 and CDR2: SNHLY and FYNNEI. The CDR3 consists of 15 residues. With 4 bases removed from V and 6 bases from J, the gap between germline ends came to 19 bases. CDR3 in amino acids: CASSAEASPPSEQYF. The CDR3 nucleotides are TGTGCCAGCAGTGCTGAGGCTAGTCCTCCCAGCGAGCAGTACTTC.

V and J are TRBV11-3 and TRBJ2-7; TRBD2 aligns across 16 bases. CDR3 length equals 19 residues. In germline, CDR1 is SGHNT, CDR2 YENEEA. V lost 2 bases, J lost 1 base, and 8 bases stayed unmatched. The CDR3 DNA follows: TGTGCCAGCAGCTTAAAAGGGACTAGCGGGAGGGCCCGTTCCTACGAGCAGTACTTC. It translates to CASSLKGTSGRARSYEQYF.

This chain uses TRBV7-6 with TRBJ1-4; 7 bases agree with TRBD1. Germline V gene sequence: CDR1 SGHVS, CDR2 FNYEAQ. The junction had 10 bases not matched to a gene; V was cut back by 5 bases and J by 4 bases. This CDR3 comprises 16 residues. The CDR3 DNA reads TGTGCCAGCAGCCTCCGAACAGGGGTTGGTAATGAAAAACTGTTTTTT. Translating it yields CASSLRTGVGNEKLFF.

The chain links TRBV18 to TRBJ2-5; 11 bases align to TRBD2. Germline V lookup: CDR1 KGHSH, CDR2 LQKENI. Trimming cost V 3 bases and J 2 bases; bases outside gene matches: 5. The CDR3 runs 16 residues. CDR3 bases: TGTGCCAGCTCACCTCCGGGACTAGCGGATCAAGAGACCCAGTACTTC. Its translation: CASSPPGLADQETQYF.

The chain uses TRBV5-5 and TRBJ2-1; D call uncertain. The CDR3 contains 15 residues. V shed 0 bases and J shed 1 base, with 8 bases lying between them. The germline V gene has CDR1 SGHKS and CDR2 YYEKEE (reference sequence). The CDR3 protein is CASSLAGSSYNEQFF. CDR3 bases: TGTGCCAGCAGCTTGGCAGGATCATCCTACAATGAGCAGTTCTTC.

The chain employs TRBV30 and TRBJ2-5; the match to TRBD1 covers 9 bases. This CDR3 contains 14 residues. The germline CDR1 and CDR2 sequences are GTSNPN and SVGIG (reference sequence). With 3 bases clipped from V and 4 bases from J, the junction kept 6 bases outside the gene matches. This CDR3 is CAWRGQGGTETQYF. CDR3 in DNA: TGTGCCTGGAGGGGACAGGGAGGGACAGAGACCCAGTACTTC.

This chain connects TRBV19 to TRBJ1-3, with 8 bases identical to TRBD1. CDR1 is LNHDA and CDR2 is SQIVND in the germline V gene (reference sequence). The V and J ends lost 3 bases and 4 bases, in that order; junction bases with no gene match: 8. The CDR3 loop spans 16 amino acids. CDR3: CASSILRTGGGNTIYF. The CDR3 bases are TGTGCCAGTAGTATCCTACGCACAGGGGGAGGAAACACCATATATTTT.

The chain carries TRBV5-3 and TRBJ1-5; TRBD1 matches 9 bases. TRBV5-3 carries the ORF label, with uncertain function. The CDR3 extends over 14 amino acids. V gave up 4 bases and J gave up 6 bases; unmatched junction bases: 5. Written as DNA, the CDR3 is TGTGCCAGAAGCCTTAAGGACAGGGGTCAGCCCCAGCATTTT. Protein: CARSLKDRGQPQHF.

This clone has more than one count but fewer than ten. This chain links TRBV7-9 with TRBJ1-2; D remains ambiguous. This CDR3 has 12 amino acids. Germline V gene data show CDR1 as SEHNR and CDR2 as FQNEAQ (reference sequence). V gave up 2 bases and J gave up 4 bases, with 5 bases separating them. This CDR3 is CASSLRSYGYTF. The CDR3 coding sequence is TGTGCCAGCAGCTTAAGGAGCTATGGCTACACCTTC.

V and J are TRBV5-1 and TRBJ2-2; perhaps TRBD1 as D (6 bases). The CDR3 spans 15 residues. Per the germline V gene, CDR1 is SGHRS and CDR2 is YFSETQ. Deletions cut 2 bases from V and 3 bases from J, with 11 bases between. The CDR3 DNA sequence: TGCGCCAGCAGCTTAGGGAACAGGGACACCGGGGAGCTGTTTTTT. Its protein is CASSLGNRDTGELFF.

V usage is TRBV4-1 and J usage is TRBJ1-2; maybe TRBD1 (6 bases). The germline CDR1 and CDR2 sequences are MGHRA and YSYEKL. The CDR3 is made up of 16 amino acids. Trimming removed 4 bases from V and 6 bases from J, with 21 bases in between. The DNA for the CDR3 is TGCGCCAGCAGCCCTGGTAGGGGGGGGGCGCGGAATGGCTACACCTTC. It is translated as CASSPGRGGARNGYTF.